The 21 T cell receptor beta chains presented below share a single source sample, sequenced in a study of blood T cell repertoires in COVID-19. Libraries were prepared by immunoSEQ multiplex PCR; TCRdb keeps only in-frame clonotypes and omits some of them. The data hold some 150,000 clones, with roughly nine tenths observed a single time. Sequenced material: peripheral blood. The receptors here all came from a man between 65 and 79 years old with acute or convalescent COVID-19.

The chain recombines TRBV6-2 or TRBV6-3 with TRBJ2-7; 7 bases are a match to TRBD1. Germline V gene data show CDR1 as MNHEY and CDR2 as SVGEGT. V lost 5 bases, J lost 0 bases, and 10 bases stayed unmatched. This CDR3 comprises 16 residues. CDR3 sequence reads: CASSQPGTDYSYEQYF. CDR3 DNA sequence: TGTGCCAGCAGTCAGCCCGGGACAGACTACTCCTACGAGCAGTACTTC.

CDR3 bases: TGTGCCAGTAGACAAGGAGGGTATCTCAATCAGCCCCAGCATTTT. Translating it yields CASRQGGYLNQPQHF. This sequence joins TRBV19 and TRBJ1-5; D is unresolved. Germline CDR1 reads LNHDA; CDR2 reads SQIVND (reference sequence). The ends were cut back, 6 bases at V and 3 bases at J, with 15 bases in the middle. The length of the CDR3 is 15 residues.

The chain combines TRBV24-1 with TRBJ2-1; tentative D call: TRBD1 (8 bases). V shed 4 bases and J shed 10 bases, with 13 bases lying between them. In germline, CDR1 is KGHDR, CDR2 SFDVKD. The CDR3 contains 13 residues. CDR3 amino acids: CATSELQGGEQFF. For the CDR3, the DNA is TGTGCCACCAGTGAGCTACAGGGGGGGGAGCAGTTCTTC.

The V gene is TRBV6-1, the J gene TRBJ2-2; TRBD1 agrees at 10 bases. The CDR3 is 16 amino acids. The V gene's germline CDR1 is MNHNS and CDR2 SASEGT. V gave up 2 bases and J gave up 3 bases; unmatched junction bases: 3. CDR3 amino acids: CASSEWGQGYTGELFF. The CDR3 bases are TGTGCCAGCAGTGAATGGGGACAGGGGTACACCGGGGAGCTGTTTTTT.

V usage is TRBV7-2 and J usage is TRBJ2-5, with D tentatively TRBD2 (6 bases). Looked up from germline, CDR1 is SGHTA and CDR2 is FQGNSA. V lost 0 bases and J lost 5, with 10 bases in between. This CDR3 comprises 14 residues. The CDR3 coding sequence is TGTGCCAGCAGCTTAGCGGGGGAGGTGGAGACCCAGTACTTC. It yields the protein CASSLAGEVETQYF. Full variable domain (rest looked up from reference TRBV7-2 and TRBJ2-5): GAGVSQSPSNKVTEKGKDVELRCDPISGHTALYWYRQSLGQGLEFLIYFQGNSAPDKSGLPSDRFSAERTGGSVSTLTIQRTQQEDSAVYLCASSLAGEVETQYFGPGTRLLVL.

The chain combines TRBV6-5 with TRBJ2-2, with TRBD1 matching over 8 bases. The CDR3 has 15 residues. CDR1 is MNHEY and CDR2 is SVGAGI in the germline V gene. The V segment lost 7 bases and the J segment 7 bases; nucleotides outside the gene matches: 11. Here the CDR3 DNA reads TGTGCCAGCACGGACCCAGGGGGCGTACACGGGGAGCTGTTTTTT. Residues: CASTDPGGVHGELFF.

The gene calls are TRBV5-1 and TRBJ1-6; D is unclear. Trimming left V 0 bases short and J 10 bases short, with 14 bases between. The CDR3 spans 15 residues. CDR1 and CDR2 from the germline V gene are SGHRS and YFSETQ. The CDR3 coding sequence is TGCGCCAGCAGCTTGGTAGGAGGAGGACTCTCACCCCTCCACTTT. This encodes CASSLVGGGLSPLHF.

In this sample, this clone turned up once. CDR3 in amino acids: CASFPYPGTSNTGELFF. CDR3 in DNA: TGTGCCAGCTTTCCATATCCTGGGACATCGAACACCGGGGAGCTGTTTTTT. The chain carries TRBV27 and TRBJ2-2; maybe TRBD1 (6 bases). This CDR3 has 17 amino acids. Germline V lookup: CDR1 MNHEY, CDR2 SMNVEV (reference sequence). The V end lost 8 bases, the J end lost 0 bases, and 19 bases lay between the germline ends.

This chain uses TRBV19 with TRBJ2-7, with TRBD2 matching over 8 bases. Trimming at V came to 4 bases and at J to 3 bases, leaving 8 bases not matched to a gene. Germline assignment: CDR1 LNHDA and CDR2 SQIVND (reference sequence). The CDR3 length is 15 residues. The CDR3 bases are TGTGCCAGTAGTAGGTTCGGGGGGGTTTACTACGAGCAGTACTTC. Encoded protein: CASSRFGGVYYEQYF.

This clone has more than one count but fewer than ten. The rearrangement uses TRBV6-6 and TRBJ2-7, with a possible D match to TRBD2 (6 bases). Trimming took 0 bases from V and 2 from J, leaving 14 bases between them. The germline V gene has CDR1 MNHNY and CDR2 SVGAGI (reference sequence). The CDR3 covers 16 residues. CDR3 nucleotide sequence: TGTGCCAGCAGTTACTCAGAGGGCGGGGTAACCTACGAGCAGTACTTC. Its translation is CASSYSEGGVTYEQYF.

This sequence joins TRBV6-5 and TRBJ2-7, with TRBD1 identical over 7 bases. Losses at the gene ends were 2 bases for V and 0 bases for J; bases not matched to a gene: 4. CDR1 is MNHEY and CDR2 is SVGAGI in the germline V gene. The CDR3 is made up of 15 amino acids. Written as DNA, the CDR3 is TGTGCCAGCAGTTACCGAAGGGGGCGCTCCTACGAGCAGTACTTC. As protein: CASSYRRGRSYEQYF.

The rearrangement joins TRBV11-1 to TRBJ1-2; 7 nucleotides line up with TRBD1. CDR1 is SGHAT, CDR2 FQDESV, per germline (reference sequence). The CDR3 spans 14 residues. Trimming removed 2 bases from V and 2 bases from J; junction bases left unmatched: 2. CDR3 protein: CASSLSGGNYGYTF. CDR3 sequence (DNA): TGTGCCAGCAGCTTATCAGGGGGAAACTATGGCTACACCTTC.

This clone was found a few times. The chain couples TRBV6-5 to TRBJ1-4; no clear D. Germline-derived CDR1 and CDR2 are MNHEY and SVGAGI. Trimming stripped 2 bases from V and 0 bases from J, with 7 bases between. CDR3 length: 15 residues. In DNA, the CDR3 is TGTGCCAGCAGTTACACAGCAGCAACTAATGAAAAACTGTTTTTT. Translating it yields CASSYTAATNEKLFF.

The chain combines TRBV12-5 with TRBJ2-5; a weak D match, TRBD1 (6 bases). The V end was cut by 1 base, the J end by 4 bases, with 13 bases between. The CDR3 runs 15 residues. CDR1 is LGHNT, CDR2 FRNRAP, per germline. CDR3 nucleotides: TGTGCTAGTGGTTTGGGCCAGGGGTTAGGAGAGACCCAGTACTTC. Protein sequence: CASGLGQGLGETQYF.

The rearrangement links TRBV5-1 to TRBJ2-3, with 9 bases aligning to TRBD1. The ends lost 0 bases at V and 5 bases at J; junction bases unmatched: 7. Germline V gives CDR1 SGHRS, CDR2 YFSETQ. The CDR3 length is 16 residues. DNA for the CDR3: TGCGCCAGCAGCTTGGCCGGGGGACAGGGTAGAGATACGCAGTATTTT. Translation: CASSLAGGQGRDTQYF.

The chain links TRBV7-2 to TRBJ2-7, with D possibly being TRBD1 (5 bases). The CDR3 contains 14 residues. V was pared by 2 bases and J by 3 bases, with 11 bases between. In germline, CDR1 is SGHTA, CDR2 FQGNSA. The CDR3 region is CASSLRQGNYEQYF. CDR3 bases: TGTGCCAGCAGCTTACGGCAGGGAAACTACGAGCAGTACTTC. Full variable domain (rest looked up from reference TRBV7-2 and TRBJ2-7): GAGVSQSPSNKVTEKGKDVELRCDPISGHTALYWYRQSLGQGLEFLIYFQGNSAPDKSGLPSDRFSAERTGGSVSTLTIQRTQQEDSAVYLCASSLRQGNYEQYFGPGTRLTVT.

The rearrangement joins TRBV2 to TRBJ1-1; no reliable D call. Deletions cut 7 bases from V and 1 base from J, with 10 bases between. This CDR3 is built from 13 residues. Germline V CDR1 and CDR2: SNHLY, FYNNEI. The CDR3 loop reads CASTFTENTEAFF. CDR3 DNA sequence: TGTGCCAGCACCTTCACAGAGAACACTGAAGCTTTCTTT.

The DNA for the CDR3 is TGTGCCAGCAGGGGGGGGCGGGGATCTACCGAAGCTTTCTTT. Its protein is CASRGGRGSTEAFF. The chain is built from TRBV7-2 and TRBJ1-1; the D gene is possibly TRBD1 (6 bases). V dropped 6 bases and J dropped 8 bases, with 19 bases sitting between them. Per the germline V gene, CDR1 is SGHTA and CDR2 is FQGNSA. This CDR3 contains 14 residues.

A few counts support this clone. This chain connects TRBV7-2 to TRBJ1-2; 8 bases line up with TRBD1. V dropped 2 bases and J dropped 2; count of bases not matched to a gene: 4. The CDR3 has 15 amino acids. CDR1 and CDR2 (germline): SGHTA, FQGNSA. The CDR3 coding sequence is TGTGCCAGCAGCTTATTTCCAGGGGGCAACTATGGCTACACCTTC. This sequence encodes CASSLFPGGNYGYTF.

The chain couples TRBV7-9 to TRBJ2-2, with D hard to call. The germline V gene has CDR1 SEHNR and CDR2 FQNEAQ (reference sequence). Trimming pared 1 base from V and 3 bases from J, leaving 9 bases between. The CDR3 is made up of 15 amino acids. In DNA, the CDR3 is TGTGCCAGCAGCTTAGACAGTCCGGACACCGGGGAGCTGTTTTTT. Amino acids: CASSLDSPDTGELFF.

The J gene is TRBJ1-1, the V gene TRBV10-3; D is perhaps TRBD1 (5 bases). Germline V lookup: CDR1 ENHRY, CDR2 SYGVKD. The V gene lost 0 bases and the J gene lost 0 bases, with 8 bases spanning the gap. The CDR3 runs 15 residues. The CDR3 loop is CAISESAGMNTEAFF. In DNA, the CDR3 is TGTGCCATCAGTGAGTCGGCAGGGATGAACACTGAAGCTTTCTTT.